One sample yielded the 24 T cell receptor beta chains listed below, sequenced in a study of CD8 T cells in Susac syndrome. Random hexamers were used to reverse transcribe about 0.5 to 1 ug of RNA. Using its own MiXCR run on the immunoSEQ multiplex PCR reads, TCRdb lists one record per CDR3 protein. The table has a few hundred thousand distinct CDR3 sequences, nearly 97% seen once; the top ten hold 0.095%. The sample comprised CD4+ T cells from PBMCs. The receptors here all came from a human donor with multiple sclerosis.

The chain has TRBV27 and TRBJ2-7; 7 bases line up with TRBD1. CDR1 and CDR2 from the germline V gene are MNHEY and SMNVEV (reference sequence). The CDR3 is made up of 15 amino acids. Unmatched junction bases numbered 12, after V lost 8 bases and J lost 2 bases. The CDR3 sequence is CASSPQGVPAYEQYF. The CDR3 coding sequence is TGTGCCAGCTCGCCGCAGGGGGTCCCGGCCTACGAGCAGTACTTC.

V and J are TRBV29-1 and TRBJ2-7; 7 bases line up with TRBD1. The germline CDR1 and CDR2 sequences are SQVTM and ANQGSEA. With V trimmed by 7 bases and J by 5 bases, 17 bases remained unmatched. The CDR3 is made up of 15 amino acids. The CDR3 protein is CSARGRGFKGDEQYF. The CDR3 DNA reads TGCAGCGCCCGAGGCAGGGGGTTTAAGGGTGACGAGCAGTACTTC.

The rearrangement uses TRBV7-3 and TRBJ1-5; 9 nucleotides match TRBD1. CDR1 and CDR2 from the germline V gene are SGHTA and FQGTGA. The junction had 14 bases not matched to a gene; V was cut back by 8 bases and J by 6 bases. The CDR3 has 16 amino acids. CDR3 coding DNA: TGTGCCAGCGATGCGGGACAGGGCCTCGGGGGTCAGCCCCAGCATTTT. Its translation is CASDAGQGLGGQPQHF.

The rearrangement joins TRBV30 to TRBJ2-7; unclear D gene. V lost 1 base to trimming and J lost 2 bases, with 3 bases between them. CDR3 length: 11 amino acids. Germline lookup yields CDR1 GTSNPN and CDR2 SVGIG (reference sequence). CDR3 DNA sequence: TGTGCCTGGAGTGATACCTACGAGCAGTACTTC. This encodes CAWSDTYEQYF.

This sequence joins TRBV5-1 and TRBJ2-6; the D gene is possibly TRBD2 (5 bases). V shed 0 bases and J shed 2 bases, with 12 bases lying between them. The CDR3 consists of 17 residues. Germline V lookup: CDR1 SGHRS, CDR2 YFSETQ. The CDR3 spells CASSLVGGSTGANVLTF. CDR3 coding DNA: TGCGCCAGCAGCTTGGTTGGTGGGAGCACTGGGGCCAACGTCCTGACTTTC.

CDR3 nucleotides: TGCAGTGCTAGTTCATGGACAGAAACTAGCACAGATACGCAGTATTTT. Its protein is CSASSWTETSTDTQYF. This rearrangement joins TRBV20-1 to TRBJ2-3; possibly TRBD1 for D (6 bases). V gave up 3 bases and J gave up 0 bases, with 16 bases separating them. CDR3 size: 16 residues. Looked up from germline, CDR1 is DFQATT and CDR2 is SNEGSKA (reference sequence).

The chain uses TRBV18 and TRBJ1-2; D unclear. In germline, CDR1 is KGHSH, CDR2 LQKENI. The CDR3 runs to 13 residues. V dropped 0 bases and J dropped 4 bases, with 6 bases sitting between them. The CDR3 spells CASSPPVVYGYTF. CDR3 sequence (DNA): TGTGCCAGCTCACCACCGGTTGTCTATGGCTACACCTTC.

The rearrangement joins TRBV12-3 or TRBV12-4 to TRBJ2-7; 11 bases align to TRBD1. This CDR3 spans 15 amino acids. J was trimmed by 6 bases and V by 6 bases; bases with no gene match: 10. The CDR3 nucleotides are TGTGCCAGCAGCCCAGGGACAGGGGGGATCTCCGAGCAGTACTTC. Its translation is CASSPGTGGISEQYF.

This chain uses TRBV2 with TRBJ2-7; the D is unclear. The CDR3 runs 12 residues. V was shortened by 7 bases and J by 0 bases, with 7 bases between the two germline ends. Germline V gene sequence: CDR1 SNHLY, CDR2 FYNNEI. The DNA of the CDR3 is TGTGCCAGCACGTACGGCTCCTACGAGCAGTACTTC. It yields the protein CASTYGSYEQYF.

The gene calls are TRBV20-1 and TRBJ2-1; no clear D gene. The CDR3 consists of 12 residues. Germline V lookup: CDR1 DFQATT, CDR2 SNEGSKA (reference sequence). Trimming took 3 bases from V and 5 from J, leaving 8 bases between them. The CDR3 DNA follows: TGCAGTGCTAGTTTAGTTGACAATGAGCAGTTCTTC. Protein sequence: CSASLVDNEQFF.

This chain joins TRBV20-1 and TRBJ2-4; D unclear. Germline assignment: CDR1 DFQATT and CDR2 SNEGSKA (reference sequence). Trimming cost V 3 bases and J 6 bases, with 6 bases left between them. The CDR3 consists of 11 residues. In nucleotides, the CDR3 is TGCAGTGCTAGCGACGGAAACATTCAGTACTTC. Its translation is CSASDGNIQYF.

The CDR3 region is CATSERWAGELFF. The CDR3 nucleotides read TGTGCCACCAGTGAACGGTGGGCCGGGGAGCTGTTTTTT. The gene calls are TRBV24-1 and TRBJ2-2, with no clear D. V was pared by 4 bases and J by 6 bases, with 8 bases between. Per the germline V gene, CDR1 is KGHDR and CDR2 is SFDVKD. This CDR3 has 13 amino acids.

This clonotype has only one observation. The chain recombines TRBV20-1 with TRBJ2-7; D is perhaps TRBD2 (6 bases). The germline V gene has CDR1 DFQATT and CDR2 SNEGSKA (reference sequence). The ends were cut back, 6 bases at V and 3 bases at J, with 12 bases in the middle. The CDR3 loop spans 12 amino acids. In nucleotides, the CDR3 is TGCAGTGCGAGCGCGGGAAACTACGAGCAGTACTTC. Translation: CSASAGNYEQYF.

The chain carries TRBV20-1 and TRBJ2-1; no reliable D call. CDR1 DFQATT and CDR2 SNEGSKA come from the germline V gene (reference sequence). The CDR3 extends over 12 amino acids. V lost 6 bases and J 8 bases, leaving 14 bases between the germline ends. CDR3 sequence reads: CSARYLWDEQFF. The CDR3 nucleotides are TGCAGTGCCCGCTATCTGTGGGATGAGCAGTTCTTC.

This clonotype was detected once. CDR3 protein: CASSIQRTDTQYF. CDR3 DNA: TGTGCCAGTAGTATCCAGCGCACAGATACGCAGTATTTT. The genes are TRBV19 and TRBJ2-3; D not resolved. Trimming removed 3 bases from V and 1 base from J, with 5 bases in between. The CDR3 totals 13 residues. Germline V gene lookup returns CDR1 LNHDA and CDR2 SQIVND (reference sequence).

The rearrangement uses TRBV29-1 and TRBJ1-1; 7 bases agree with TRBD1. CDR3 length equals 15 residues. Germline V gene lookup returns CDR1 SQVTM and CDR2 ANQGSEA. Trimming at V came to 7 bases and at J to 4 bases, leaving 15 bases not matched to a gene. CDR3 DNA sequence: TGCAGCGCCACGGTACCGGACAGGCGGGGCACTGAAGCTTTCTTT. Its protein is CSATVPDRRGTEAFF.

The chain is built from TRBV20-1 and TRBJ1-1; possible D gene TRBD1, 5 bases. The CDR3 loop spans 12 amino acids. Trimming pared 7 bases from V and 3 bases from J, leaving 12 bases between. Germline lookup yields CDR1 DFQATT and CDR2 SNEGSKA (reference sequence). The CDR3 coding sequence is TGCAGTGTCTGGGGGGGGTACACTGAAGCTTTCTTT. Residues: CSVWGGYTEAFF.

The CDR3 reads CASSDRLAGAGTGELFF. DNA for the CDR3: TGTGCCAGCAGCGATCGACTAGCGGGGGCCGGCACCGGGGAGCTGTTTTTT. The V gene is TRBV3-1, the J gene TRBJ2-2, with 12 nucleotides matching TRBD2. The V segment lost 5 bases and the J segment 4 bases; nucleotides outside the gene matches: 8. The germline V gene has CDR1 LGHDT and CDR2 YNNKEL (reference sequence). The CDR3 covers 17 residues.

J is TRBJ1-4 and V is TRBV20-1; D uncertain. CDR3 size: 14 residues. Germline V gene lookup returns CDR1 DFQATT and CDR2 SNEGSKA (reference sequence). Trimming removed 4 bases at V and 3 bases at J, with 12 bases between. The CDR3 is CSAKTGGANEKLFF. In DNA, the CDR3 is TGCAGTGCTAAGACGGGTGGGGCTAATGAAAAACTGTTTTTT.

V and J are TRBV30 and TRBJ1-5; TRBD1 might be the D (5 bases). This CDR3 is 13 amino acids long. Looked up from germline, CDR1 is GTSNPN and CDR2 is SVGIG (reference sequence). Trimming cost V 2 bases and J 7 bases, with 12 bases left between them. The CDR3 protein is CAWSYDSEQPQHF. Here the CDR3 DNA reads TGTGCCTGGAGTTACGACAGCGAACAGCCCCAGCATTTT.

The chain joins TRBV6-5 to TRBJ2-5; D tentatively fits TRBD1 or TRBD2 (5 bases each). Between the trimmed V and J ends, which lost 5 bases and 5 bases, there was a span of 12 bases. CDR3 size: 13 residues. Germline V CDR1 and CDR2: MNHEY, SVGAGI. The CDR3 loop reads CASSPPGAETQYF. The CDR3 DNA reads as TGTGCCAGCAGTCCTCCCGGGGCGGAGACCCAGTACTTC.

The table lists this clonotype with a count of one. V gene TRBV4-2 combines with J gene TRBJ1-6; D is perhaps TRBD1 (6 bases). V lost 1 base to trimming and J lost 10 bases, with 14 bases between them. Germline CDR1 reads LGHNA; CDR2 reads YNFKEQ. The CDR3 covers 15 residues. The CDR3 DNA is TGTGCCAGCAGCCAAGGGAGCAGGGGTGAATCACCCCTCCACTTT. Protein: CASSQGSRGESPLHF.

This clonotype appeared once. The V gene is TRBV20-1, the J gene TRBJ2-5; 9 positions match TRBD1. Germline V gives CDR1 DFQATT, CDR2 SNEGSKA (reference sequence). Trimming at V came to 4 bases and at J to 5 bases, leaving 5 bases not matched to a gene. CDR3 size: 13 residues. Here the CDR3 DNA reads TGCAGTGCTAACAGGGGGCAACGGGAGACCCAGTACTTC. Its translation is CSANRGQRETQYF.

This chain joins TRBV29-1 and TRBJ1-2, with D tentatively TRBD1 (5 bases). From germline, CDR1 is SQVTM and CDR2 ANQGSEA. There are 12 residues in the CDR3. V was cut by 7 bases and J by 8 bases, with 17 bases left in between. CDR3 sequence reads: CSAKGPEEGYTF. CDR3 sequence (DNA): TGCAGCGCCAAGGGGCCTGAGGAAGGCTACACCTTC. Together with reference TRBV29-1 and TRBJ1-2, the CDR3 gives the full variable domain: SAVISQKPSRDICQRGTSLTIQCQVDSQVTMMFWYRQQPGQSLTLIATANQGSEATYESGFVIDKFPISRPNLTFSTLTVSNMSPEDSSIYLCSAKGPEEGYTFGSGTRLTVV.